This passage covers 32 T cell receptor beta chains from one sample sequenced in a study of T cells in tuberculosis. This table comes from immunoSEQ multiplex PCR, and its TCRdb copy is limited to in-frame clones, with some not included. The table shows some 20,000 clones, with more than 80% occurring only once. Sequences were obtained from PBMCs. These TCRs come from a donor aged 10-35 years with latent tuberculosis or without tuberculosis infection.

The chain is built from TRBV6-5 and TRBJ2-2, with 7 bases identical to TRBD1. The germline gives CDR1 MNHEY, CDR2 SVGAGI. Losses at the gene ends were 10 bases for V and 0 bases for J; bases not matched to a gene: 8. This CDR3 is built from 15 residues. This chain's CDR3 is CATRKGQPNTGELFF. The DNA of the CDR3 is TGTGCCACCAGAAAGGGACAGCCGAACACCGGGGAGCTGTTTTTT.

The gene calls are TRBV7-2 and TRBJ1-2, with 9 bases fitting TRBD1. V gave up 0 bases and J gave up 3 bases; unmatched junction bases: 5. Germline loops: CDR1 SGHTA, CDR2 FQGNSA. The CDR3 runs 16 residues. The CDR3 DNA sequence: TGTGCCAGCAGCTTAGCAACAGGGGGCTCGGACTATGGCTACACCTTC. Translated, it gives CASSLATGGSDYGYTF.

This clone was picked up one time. CDR3 protein: CASAGGISGNTIYF. The CDR3 nucleotides read TGTGCCAGCGCCGGGGGGATCTCTGGAAACACCATATATTTT. V usage is TRBV7-8 and J usage is TRBJ1-3; D is perhaps TRBD1 (5 bases). Trimming stripped 8 bases from V and 0 bases from J, with 11 bases between. Germline V gene lookup returns CDR1 SGHVS and CDR2 FQNEAQ. The CDR3 is 14 residues long.

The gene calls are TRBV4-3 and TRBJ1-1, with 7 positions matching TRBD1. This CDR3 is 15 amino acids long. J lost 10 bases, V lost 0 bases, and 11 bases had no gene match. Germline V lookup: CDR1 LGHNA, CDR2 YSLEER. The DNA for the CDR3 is TGCGCCAGCAGCCAAGATTGGTCAAAGGGGGCCCTAGCTTTCTTT. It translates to CASSQDWSKGALAFF.

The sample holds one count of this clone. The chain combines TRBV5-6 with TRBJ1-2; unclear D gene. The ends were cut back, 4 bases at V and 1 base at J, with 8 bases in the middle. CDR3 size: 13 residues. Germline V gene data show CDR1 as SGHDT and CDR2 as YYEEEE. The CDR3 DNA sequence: TGTGCCAGCAGCGACACGATTAACTATGGCTACACCTTC. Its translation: CASSDTINYGYTF.

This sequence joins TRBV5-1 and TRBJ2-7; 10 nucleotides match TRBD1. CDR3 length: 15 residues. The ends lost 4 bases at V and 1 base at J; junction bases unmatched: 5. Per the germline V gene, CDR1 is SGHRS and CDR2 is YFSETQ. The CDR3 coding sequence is TGCGCCAGCAGCAGGGGGACAGGGGATTCCTACGAGCAGTACTTC. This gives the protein CASSRGTGDSYEQYF.

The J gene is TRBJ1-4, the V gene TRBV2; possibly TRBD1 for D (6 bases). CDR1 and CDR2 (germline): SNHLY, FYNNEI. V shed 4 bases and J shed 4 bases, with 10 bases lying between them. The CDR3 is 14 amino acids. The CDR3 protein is CASSGGLDNEKLFF. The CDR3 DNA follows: TGTGCCAGCAGTGGGGGGCTTGATAATGAAAAACTGTTTTTT.

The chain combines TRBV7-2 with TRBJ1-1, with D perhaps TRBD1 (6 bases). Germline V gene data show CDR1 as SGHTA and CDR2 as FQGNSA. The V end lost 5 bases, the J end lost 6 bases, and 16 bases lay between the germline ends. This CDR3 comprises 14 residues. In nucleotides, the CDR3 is TGTGCCAGCAGCCAGACGGGGGGCAGCCCTGAAGCTTTCTTT. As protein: CASSQTGGSPEAFF.

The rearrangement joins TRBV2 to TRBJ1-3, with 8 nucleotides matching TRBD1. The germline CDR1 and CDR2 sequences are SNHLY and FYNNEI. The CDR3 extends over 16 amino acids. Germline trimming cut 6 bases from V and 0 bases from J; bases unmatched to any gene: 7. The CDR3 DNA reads TGTGCCAGCAGCCCCGGGACAGGTCGCTCTGGAAACACCATATATTTT. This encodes CASSPGTGRSGNTIYF.

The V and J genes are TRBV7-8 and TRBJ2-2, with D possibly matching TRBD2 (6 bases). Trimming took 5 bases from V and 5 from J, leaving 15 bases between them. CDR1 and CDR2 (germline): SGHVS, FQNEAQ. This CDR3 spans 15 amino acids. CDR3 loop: CASSPRLVRTGELFF. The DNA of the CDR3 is TGTGCCAGCAGCCCCCGACTAGTTAGGACCGGGGAGCTGTTTTTT.

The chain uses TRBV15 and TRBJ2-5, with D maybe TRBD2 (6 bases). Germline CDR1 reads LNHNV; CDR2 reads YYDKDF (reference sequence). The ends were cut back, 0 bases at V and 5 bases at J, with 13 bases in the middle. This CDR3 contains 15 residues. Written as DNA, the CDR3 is TGTGCCACCAGCAGAGATCTAGGAGGGTACGAGACCCAGTACTTC. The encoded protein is CATSRDLGGYETQYF.

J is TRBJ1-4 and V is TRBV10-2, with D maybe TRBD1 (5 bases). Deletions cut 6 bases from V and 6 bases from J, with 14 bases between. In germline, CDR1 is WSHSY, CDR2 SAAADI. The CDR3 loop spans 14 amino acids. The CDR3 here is CASRATEGDEKLFF. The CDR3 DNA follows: TGCGCCAGCAGAGCGACAGAAGGAGATGAAAAACTGTTTTTT.

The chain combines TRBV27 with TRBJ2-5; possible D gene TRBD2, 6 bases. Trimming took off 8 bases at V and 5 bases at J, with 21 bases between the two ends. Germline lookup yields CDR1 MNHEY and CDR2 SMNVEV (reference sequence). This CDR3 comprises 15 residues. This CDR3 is CASSFRGGGVETQYF. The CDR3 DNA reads TGTGCCAGCTCCTTCCGGGGAGGAGGGGTCGAGACCCAGTACTTC.

The CDR3 sequence is CASSPAYNIQYF. As DNA, the CDR3 is TGTGCCAGCAGCCCCGCCTACAACATTCAGTACTTC. The chain recombines TRBV27 with TRBJ2-4, with D unresolved. Germline V lookup: CDR1 MNHEY, CDR2 SMNVEV (reference sequence). The CDR3 loop spans 12 amino acids. Trimming left V 6 bases short and J 7 bases short, with 10 bases between.

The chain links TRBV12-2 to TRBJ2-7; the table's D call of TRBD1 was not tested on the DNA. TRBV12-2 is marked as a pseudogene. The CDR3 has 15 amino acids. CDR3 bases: TGTGCAAGTCGCCTCACGGGACAGGGAATCCACGAGCAGTACTTC. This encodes CASRLTGQGIHEQYF.

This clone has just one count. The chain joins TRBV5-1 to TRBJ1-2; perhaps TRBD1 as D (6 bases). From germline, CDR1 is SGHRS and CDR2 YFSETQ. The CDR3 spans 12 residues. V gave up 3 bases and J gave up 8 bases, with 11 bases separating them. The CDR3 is CASSSDRTGYTF. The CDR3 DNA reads TGCGCCAGCAGCTCTGACAGGACCGGCTACACCTTC. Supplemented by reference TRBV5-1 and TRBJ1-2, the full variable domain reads KAGVTQTPRYLIKTRGQQVTLSCSPISGHRSVSWYQQTPGQGLQFLFEYFSETQRNKGNFPGRFSGRQFSNSRSEMNVSTLELGDSALYLCASSSDRTGYTFGSGTRLTVV.

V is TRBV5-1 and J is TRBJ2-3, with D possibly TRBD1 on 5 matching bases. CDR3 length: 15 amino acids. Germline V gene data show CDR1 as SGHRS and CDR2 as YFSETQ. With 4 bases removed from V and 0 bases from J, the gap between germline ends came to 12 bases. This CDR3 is CASSGAGVSTDTQYF. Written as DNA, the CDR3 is TGCGCCAGCAGCGGGGCTGGGGTGAGCACAGATACGCAGTATTTT.

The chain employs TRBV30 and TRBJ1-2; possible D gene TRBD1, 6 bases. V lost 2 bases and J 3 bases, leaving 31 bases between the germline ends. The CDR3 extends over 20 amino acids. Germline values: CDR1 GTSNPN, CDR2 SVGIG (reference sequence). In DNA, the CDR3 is TGTGCCTGGAGTATCGCCACCGCGGGGGCGCGATCTCCCGACCACTATGGCTACACCTTC. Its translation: CAWSIATAGARSPDHYGYTF.

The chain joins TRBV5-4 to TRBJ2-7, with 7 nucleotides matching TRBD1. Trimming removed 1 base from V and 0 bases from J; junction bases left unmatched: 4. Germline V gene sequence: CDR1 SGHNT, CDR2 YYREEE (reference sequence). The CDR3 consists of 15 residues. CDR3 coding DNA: TGTGCCAGCAGCTTGTCCGGGACAGCCTCCTACGAGCAGTACTTC. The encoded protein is CASSLSGTASYEQYF.

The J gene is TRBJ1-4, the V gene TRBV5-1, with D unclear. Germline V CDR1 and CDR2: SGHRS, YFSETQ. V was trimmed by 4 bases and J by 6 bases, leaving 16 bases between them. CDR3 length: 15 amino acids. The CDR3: CASSPGEGWDEKLFF. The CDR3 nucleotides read TGCGCCAGCAGCCCTGGAGAAGGATGGGATGAAAAACTGTTTTTT.

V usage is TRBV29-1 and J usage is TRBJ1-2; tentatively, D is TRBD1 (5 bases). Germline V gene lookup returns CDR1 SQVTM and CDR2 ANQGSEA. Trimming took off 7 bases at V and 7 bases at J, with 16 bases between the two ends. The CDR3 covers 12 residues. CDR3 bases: TGCAGCGCGAAAGGGGCAGAGCCTGGCTACACCTTC. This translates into CSAKGAEPGYTF.

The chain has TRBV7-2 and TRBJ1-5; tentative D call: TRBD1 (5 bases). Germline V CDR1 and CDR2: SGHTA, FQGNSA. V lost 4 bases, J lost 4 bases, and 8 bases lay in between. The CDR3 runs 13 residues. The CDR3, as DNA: TGTGCCAGCAGCTCAGGGCCGAATCAGCCCCAGCATTTT. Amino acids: CASSSGPNQPQHF.

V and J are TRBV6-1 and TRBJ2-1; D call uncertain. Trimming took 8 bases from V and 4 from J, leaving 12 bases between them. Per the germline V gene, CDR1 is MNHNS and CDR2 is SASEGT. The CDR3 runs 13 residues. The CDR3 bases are TGTGCCAGCGATCGGGTCCCGTACAATGAGCAGTTCTTC. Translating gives CASDRVPYNEQFF.

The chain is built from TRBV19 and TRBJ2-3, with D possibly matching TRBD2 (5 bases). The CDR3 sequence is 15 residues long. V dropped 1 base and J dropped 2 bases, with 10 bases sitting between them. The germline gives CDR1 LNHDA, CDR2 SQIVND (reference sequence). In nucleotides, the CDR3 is TGTGCCAGTAGTATAGTGGGGAGCCTCACAGATACGCAGTATTTT. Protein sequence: CASSIVGSLTDTQYF.

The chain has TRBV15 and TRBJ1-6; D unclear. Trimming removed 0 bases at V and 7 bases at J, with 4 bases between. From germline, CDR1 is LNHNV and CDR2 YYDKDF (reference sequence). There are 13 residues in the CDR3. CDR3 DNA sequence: TGTGCCACCAGCAGAGATCTGAATTCACCCCTCCACTTT. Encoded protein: CATSRDLNSPLHF.

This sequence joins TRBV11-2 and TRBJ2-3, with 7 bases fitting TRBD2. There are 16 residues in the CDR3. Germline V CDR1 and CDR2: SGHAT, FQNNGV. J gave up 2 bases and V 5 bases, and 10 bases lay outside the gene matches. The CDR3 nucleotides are TGTGCCAGCAGCGGACTTGCGGGGGTTTACACAGATACGCAGTATTTT. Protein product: CASSGLAGVYTDTQYF.

This chain's CDR3 is CASSLYLKRGTYEQYF. CDR3 bases: TGTGCCAGCAGCTTATACTTGAAGCGGGGCACCTACGAGCAGTACTTC. The gene calls are TRBV7-8 and TRBJ2-7, with TRBD2 identical over 7 bases. CDR1 SGHVS and CDR2 FQNEAQ come from the germline V gene. This CDR3 region has 16 residues. Unmatched junction bases numbered 9, after V lost 2 bases and J lost 2 bases.

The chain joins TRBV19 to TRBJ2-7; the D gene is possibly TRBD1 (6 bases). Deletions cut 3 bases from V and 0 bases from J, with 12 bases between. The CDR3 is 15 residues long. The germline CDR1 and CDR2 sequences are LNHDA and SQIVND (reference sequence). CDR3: CASSMGAFSSYEQYF. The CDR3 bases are TGTGCCAGTAGTATGGGGGCGTTTAGCTCCTACGAGCAGTACTTC.

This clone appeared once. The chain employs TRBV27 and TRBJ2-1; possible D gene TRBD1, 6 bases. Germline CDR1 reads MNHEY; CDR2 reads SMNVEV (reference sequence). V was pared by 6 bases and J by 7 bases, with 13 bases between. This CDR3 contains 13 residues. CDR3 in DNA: TGTGCCAGCAGACCGACAGGAGCTAATGAGCAGTTCTTC. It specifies CASRPTGANEQFF.

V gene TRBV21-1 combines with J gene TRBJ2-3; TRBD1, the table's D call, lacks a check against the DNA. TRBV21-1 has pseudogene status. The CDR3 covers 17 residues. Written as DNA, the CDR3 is TGTGCCAGCAGCAAGGGGCTGTGGACAGGGAACACAGATACGCAGTATTTT. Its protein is CASSKGLWTGNTDTQYF.

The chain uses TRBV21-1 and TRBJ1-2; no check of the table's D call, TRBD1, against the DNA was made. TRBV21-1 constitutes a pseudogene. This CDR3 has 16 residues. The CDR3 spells CASSKARGWGRYGYTF. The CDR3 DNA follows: TGTGCCAGCAGCAAAGCGCGAGGATGGGGCCGGTATGGCTACACCTTC.

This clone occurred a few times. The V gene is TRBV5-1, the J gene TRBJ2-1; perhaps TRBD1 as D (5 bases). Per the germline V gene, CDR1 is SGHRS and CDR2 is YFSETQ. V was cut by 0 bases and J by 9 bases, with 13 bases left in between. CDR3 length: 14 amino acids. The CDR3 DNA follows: TGCGCCAGCAGCTTGGCAGGGAATTTTATTGAGCAGTTCTTC. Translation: CASSLAGNFIEQFF.